Listed below are T cell receptor beta chains from one sample, sequenced in a study of shared clonotypes between healthy human individuals. Repertoires were generated with immunoSEQ multiplex PCR, while TCRdb's copy carries only in-frame clones and drops some. The table records 2 million to 2.5 million clones, just under 95% of them present only once. Sequenced material: naive CD4+ T cells from PBMCs. Source of these receptors: a man aged 18 to 30 in good health. Some clones in this sample may be carry-over from other donors' samples. The conserved cysteine and the conserved F or W are not part of the CDR3 here. Clone size, where shown, is once, few, many, or a class for clones that have expanded.

j_call: TRBJ1-5
v_call: TRBV27
clone_size: few
cdr3_aa: ASRHDRDSNQPQH

j_call: TRBJ2-3
v_call: TRBV6-4
clone_size: -
cdr3_aa: ASSDSYGRTDTQY

j_call: TRBJ2-5
v_call: TRBV6-5
clone_size: -
cdr3_aa: ASNKGGQETQY

j_call: TRBJ2-5
v_call: TRBV9
clone_size: -
cdr3_aa: ASSLIQGAGETQY

j_call: TRBJ1-5
v_call: TRBV30
clone_size: -
cdr3_aa: AWRVSTGDNQPQH

j_call: TRBJ1-2
v_call: TRBV6-6
clone_size: -
cdr3_aa: ASLDRGGYT

j_call: TRBJ2-7
v_call: TRBV7-8
clone_size: -
cdr3_aa: ASSQGAMGEQY

j_call: TRBJ2-5
v_call: TRBV4-3
clone_size: -
cdr3_aa: ASSQDPDTGETQY

j_call: TRBJ2-1
v_call: TRBV5-1
clone_size: -
cdr3_aa: ASSLIAGDNEQF

j_call: TRBJ1-3
v_call: TRBV2
clone_size: -
cdr3_aa: ASSGTGGFSGNTIY

j_call: TRBJ1-1
v_call: TRBV12-5
clone_size: -
cdr3_aa: ASGLVLQGAMGLGTEAF

j_call: TRBJ1-5
v_call: TRBV15
clone_size: -
cdr3_aa: ATSSNSNQPQH

j_call: TRBJ1-5
v_call: TRBV7-9
clone_size: -
cdr3_aa: ASSLDDRGRGDQPQH

j_call: TRBJ1-3
v_call: TRBV5-1
clone_size: few
cdr3_aa: ASSSVQGGTGNTIY

j_call: TRBJ2-1
v_call: TRBV5-1
clone_size: -
cdr3_aa: ASSLDGLGSYNEQF

j_call: TRBJ2-1
v_call: TRBV10-3
clone_size: -
cdr3_aa: AISVQAQYNEQF

j_call: TRBJ1-2
v_call: TRBV7-2
clone_size: -
cdr3_aa: ASSPPLSNYGYT

j_call: TRBJ2-5
v_call: TRBV7-8
clone_size: once
cdr3_aa: ASSFGRNQETQY

j_call: TRBJ2-5
v_call: TRBV5-8
clone_size: -
cdr3_aa: ASSFLGGTLETQY

j_call: TRBJ2-5
v_call: TRBV7-9
clone_size: -
cdr3_aa: ASSLAETQY

j_call: TRBJ2-7
v_call: TRBV7-2
clone_size: -
cdr3_aa: ASSLASGGDRAPYEQY

j_call: TRBJ2-3
v_call: TRBV2
clone_size: -
cdr3_aa: ASSGNTDTQY

j_call: TRBJ2-7
v_call: TRBV7-6
clone_size: -
cdr3_aa: ASSSRGGAGGYEQY

j_call: TRBJ2-1
v_call: TRBV28
clone_size: -
cdr3_aa: ASSYRSPRKQF

j_call: TRBJ1-4
v_call: TRBV7-6
clone_size: -
cdr3_aa: ASSFRGRSATNEKLF

j_call: TRBJ2-1
v_call: TRBV5-1
clone_size: -
cdr3_aa: ASSPGRSRGPAYNEQF

j_call: TRBJ2-2
v_call: TRBV9
clone_size: -
cdr3_aa: ASSPSGTSSYTGELF

j_call: TRBJ2-3
v_call: TRBV7-3
clone_size: -
cdr3_aa: ASSFGVRGDTQY

j_call: TRBJ2-6
v_call: TRBV28
clone_size: -
cdr3_aa: ASGLGRAGANVLT

j_call: TRBJ2-7
v_call: TRBV10-1
clone_size: once
cdr3_aa: ASSIFSFYEQY

j_call: TRBJ2-5
v_call: TRBV5-1
clone_size: -
cdr3_aa: ASSPWTSGGGETQY

j_call: TRBJ1-2
v_call: TRBV6-1
clone_size: -
cdr3_aa: ASSEAQYGYT

j_call: TRBJ2-5
v_call: TRBV7-2
clone_size: once
cdr3_aa: ASSTGLAPQETQY

j_call: TRBJ1-5
v_call: TRBV27
clone_size: few
cdr3_aa: ASSRRQGQFAAQH

j_call: TRBJ1-1
v_call: TRBV5-1
clone_size: -
cdr3_aa: ASSLDPNTEAF

j_call: TRBJ2-5
v_call: TRBV2
clone_size: -
cdr3_aa: ASSEGLGRQETQY

j_call: TRBJ2-3
v_call: TRBV5-1
clone_size: -
cdr3_aa: ASSSPGLAGADTQY

j_call: TRBJ2-5
v_call: TRBV5-4
clone_size: -
cdr3_aa: ASRGGQRETQY

j_call: TRBJ1-5
v_call: TRBV28
clone_size: once
cdr3_aa: ASSWVVPTSNQPQH

j_call: TRBJ1-1
v_call: TRBV28
clone_size: -
cdr3_aa: ASSPGTGGVQAF